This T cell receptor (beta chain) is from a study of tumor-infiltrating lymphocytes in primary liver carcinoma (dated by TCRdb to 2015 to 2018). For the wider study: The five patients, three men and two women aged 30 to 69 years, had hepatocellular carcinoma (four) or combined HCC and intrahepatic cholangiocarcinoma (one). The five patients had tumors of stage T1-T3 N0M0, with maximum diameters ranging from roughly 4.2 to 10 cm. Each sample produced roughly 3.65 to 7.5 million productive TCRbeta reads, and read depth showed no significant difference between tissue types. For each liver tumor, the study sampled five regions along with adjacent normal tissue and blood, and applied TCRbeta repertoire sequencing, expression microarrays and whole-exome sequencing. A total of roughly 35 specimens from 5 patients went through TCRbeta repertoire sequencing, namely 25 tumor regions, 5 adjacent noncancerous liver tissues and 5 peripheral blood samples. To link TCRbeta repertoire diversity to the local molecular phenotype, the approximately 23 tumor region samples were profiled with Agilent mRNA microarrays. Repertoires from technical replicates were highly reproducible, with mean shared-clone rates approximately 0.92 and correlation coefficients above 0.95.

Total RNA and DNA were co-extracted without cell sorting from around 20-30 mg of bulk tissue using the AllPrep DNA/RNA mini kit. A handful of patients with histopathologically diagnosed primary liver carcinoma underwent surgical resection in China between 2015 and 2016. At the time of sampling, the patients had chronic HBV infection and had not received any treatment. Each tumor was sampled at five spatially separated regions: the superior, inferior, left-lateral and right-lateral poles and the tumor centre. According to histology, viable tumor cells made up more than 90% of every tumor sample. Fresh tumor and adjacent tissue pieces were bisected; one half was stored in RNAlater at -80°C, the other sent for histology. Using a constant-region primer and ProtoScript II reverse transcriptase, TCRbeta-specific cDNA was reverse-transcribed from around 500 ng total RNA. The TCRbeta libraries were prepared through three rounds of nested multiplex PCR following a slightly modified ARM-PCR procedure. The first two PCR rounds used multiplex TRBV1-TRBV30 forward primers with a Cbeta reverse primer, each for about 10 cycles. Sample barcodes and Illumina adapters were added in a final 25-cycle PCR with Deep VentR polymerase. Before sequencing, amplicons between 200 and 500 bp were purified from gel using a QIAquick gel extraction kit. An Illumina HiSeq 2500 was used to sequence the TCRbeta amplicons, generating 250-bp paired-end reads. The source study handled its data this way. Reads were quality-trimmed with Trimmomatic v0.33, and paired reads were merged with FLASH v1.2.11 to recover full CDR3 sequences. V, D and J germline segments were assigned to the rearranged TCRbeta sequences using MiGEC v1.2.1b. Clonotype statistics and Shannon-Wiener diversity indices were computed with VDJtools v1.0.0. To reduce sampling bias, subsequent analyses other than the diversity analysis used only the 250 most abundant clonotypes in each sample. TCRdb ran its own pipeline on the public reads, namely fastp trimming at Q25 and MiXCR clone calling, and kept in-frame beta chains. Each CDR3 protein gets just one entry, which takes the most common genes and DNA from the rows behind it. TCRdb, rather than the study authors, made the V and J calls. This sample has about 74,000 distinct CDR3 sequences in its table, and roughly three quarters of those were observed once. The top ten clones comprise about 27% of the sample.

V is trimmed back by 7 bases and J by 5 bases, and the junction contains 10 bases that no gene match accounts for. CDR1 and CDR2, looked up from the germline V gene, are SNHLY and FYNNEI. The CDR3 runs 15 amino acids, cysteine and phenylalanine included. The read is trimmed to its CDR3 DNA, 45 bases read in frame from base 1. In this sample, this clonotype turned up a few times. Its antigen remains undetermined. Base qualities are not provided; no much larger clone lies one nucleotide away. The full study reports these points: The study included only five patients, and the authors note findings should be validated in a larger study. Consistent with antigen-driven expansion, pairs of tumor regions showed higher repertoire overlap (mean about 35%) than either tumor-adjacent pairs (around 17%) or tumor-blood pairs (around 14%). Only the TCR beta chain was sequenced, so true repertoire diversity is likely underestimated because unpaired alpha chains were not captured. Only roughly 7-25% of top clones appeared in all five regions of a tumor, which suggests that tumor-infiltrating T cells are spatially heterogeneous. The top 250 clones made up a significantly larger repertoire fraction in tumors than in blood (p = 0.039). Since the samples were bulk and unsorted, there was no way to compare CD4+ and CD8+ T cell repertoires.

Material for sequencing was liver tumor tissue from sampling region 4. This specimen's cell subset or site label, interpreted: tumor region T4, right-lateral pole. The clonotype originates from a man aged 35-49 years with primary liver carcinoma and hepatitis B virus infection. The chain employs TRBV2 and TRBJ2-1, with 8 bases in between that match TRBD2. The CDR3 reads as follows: CASNTPGLANNEQFF. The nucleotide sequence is TGTGCCAGCAATACACCCGGACTAGCTAACAATGAGCAGTTCTTC.